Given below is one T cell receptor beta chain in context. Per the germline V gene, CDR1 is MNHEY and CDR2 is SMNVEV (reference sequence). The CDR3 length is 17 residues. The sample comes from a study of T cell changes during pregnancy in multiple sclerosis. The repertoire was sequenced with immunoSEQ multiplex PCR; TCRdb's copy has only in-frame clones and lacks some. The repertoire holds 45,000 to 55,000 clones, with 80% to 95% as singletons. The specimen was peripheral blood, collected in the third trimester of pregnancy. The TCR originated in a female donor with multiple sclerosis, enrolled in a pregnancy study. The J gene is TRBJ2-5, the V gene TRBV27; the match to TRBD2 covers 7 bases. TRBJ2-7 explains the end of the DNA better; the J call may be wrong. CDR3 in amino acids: CASSPSSTGTTTYEQYF. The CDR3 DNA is TGTGCCAGCAGTCCCAGCTCAACCGGGACTACTACCTACGAGCAGTACTTC.